Listed here are 25 T cell receptor beta chains from one sample, sequenced in a study of early T cells in non-severe SARS-CoV-2 infection. One entry per CDR3 protein, called by TCRdb with MiXCR from the 5' RACE reads. Among about 71,000 distinct CDR3 sequences listed, around 12% were seen once. Sequenced here: whole blood, sampled at baseline. The receptors shown here come from an adult who was a healthcare worker with PCR-confirmed SARS-CoV-2 infection or an uninfected control (not recorded which).

In its sample, this clonotype was seen a few times. The junction shows a germline mismatch at one end, possibly a read error. The chain is built from TRBV7-7 and TRBJ2-5; D perhaps matches TRBD1 (5 bases). This CDR3 contains 13 residues. Germline CDR1 SSHAT, CDR2 FNYEAQ (reference sequence). Written as DNA, the CDR3 is TGTGCTAGCAGCCTACAGGTTAAAGAGACCCAGTACTTC. Its translation is CASSLQVKETQYF.

This clonotype was recorded at least ten times. The chain carries TRBV29-1 and TRBJ1-4, with no clear D. Germline CDR1 and CDR2: SQVTM and ANQGSEA. V lost 7 bases to trimming and J lost 4 bases, with 7 bases between them. This CDR3 has 11 amino acids. The CDR3 region is CSGGDNEKLFF. DNA of the CDR3: TGCAGCGGGGGAGATAATGAAAAACTGTTTTTT.

In its sample, this clonotype was seen many times. The chain joins TRBV20-1 to TRBJ2-1; 10 nucleotides align to TRBD2. V lost 6 bases and J lost 5; bases outside the gene matches: 4. CDR1 and CDR2 from the germline V gene are DFQATT and SNEGSKA (reference sequence). The CDR3 length is 13 residues. This chain's CDR3 is CSAASGGHNEQFF. DNA of the CDR3: TGCAGTGCGGCTAGCGGGGGTCACAATGAGCAGTTCTTC.

This clonotype was counted a few times. This chain uses TRBV5-1 with TRBJ2-5, with 13 bases aligning to TRBD2. CDR1 and CDR2 (germline): SGHRS, YFSETQ. V was pared by 4 bases and J by 3 bases, with 3 bases of the junction left unmatched. CDR3 size: 15 residues. The CDR3 region has the DNA TGCGCCAGCAGCGGGGGACTAGCGGGAAAAGAGACCCAGTACTTC. Translating gives CASSGGLAGKETQYF.

This chain connects TRBV9 to TRBJ1-2, with D uncertain. The CDR3 loop spans 15 amino acids. Germline V lookup: CDR1 SGDLS, CDR2 YYNGEE. Trimming shortened V by 0 bases and J by 1 base, and 10 bases separated the two germline ends. The CDR3 region is CASSVDPLRNYGYTF. In DNA, the CDR3 is TGTGCCAGCAGCGTAGACCCCCTCCGTAACTATGGCTACACCTTC.

The sample holds a few counts of this clonotype. The chain is built from TRBV12-3 or TRBV12-4 and TRBJ1-2; 11 bases map to TRBD1. The J segment lost 8 bases and the V segment lost 5 bases, leaving 10 bases of the junction unmatched. The CDR3 loop spans 15 amino acids. CDR3 residues: CASSLHSDRGQGYTF. The CDR3 DNA sequence: TGTGCCAGCAGTCTTCACTCGGACAGGGGGCAAGGCTACACCTTC.

This clonotype was observed a few times. Mismatch with germline at one junction end may stem from a read error. This chain links TRBV7-7 with TRBJ1-1; D is unclear. The CDR3 runs to 13 residues. Germline V gives CDR1 SSHAT, CDR2 FNYEAQ (reference sequence). The DNA of the CDR3 is TGTGCTAGCAGCTTAGCAGAGAACACTGAAGCTTTCTTT. This encodes CASSLAENTEAFF.

This clonotype turned up a few times. The J gene is TRBJ1-1, the V gene TRBV4-3; D is uncertain. Germline CDR1 LGHNA, CDR2 YSLEER. CDR3 size: 15 residues. The V end lost 1 base, the J end lost 3 bases, and 12 bases lay between the germline ends. The CDR3 coding sequence is TGCGCCAGCAGCCAAGCTTTCGGGCGATACACTGAAGCTTTCTTT. It codes for CASSQAFGRYTEAFF.

This clonotype was seen more than once but under ten times. V and J are TRBV20-1 and TRBJ2-5; possible D gene TRBD1, 5 bases. V was pared by 0 bases and J by 2 bases, with 10 bases between. Germline loops: CDR1 DFQATT, CDR2 SNEGSKA (reference sequence). The CDR3 has 14 residues. CDR3 nucleotides: TGCAGTGCTAGAGATCCGACAGCACAAGAGACCCAGTACTTC. Translating gives CSARDPTAQETQYF.

This clonotype was counted a few times. V and J are TRBV11-2 and TRBJ2-7, with a possible D match to TRBD1 (6 bases). CDR3 length equals 15 residues. Trimming stripped 3 bases from V and 2 bases from J, with 14 bases between. CDR1 is SGHAT and CDR2 is FQNNGV in the germline V gene. The DNA of the CDR3 is TGTGCCAGCAGCTTGACAGGCCCTTCTGCCTACGAGCAGTACTTC. Its translation is CASSLTGPSAYEQYF.

The J gene is TRBJ2-3, the V gene TRBV9; TRBD1 matches at 10 bases. This CDR3 has 15 amino acids. The germline V gene encodes CDR1 SGDLS and CDR2 YYNGEE. V lost 3 bases, J lost 4 bases, and 5 bases stayed unmatched. This CDR3 reads CASSAGQGFADTQYF. CDR3 in DNA: TGTGCCAGCAGCGCGGGACAGGGGTTTGCAGATACGCAGTATTTT.

The chain joins TRBV29-1 to TRBJ2-1; possibly TRBD1 for D (6 bases). Trimming removed 7 bases at V and 0 bases at J, with 10 bases between. Germline V gene sequence: CDR1 SQVTM, CDR2 ANQGSEA. The CDR3 sequence is 13 residues long. CDR3 residues: CSAMGHSYNEQFF. As DNA, the CDR3 is TGCAGCGCCATGGGACACTCCTACAATGAGCAGTTCTTC.

CDR3 bases: TGTGCCAGCAGCCACGGTAGCGGGGGGGCTTCCAATCGGGATACGCAGTATTTT. Its translation is CASSHGSGGASNRDTQYF. The V and J genes are TRBV4-2 and TRBJ2-3; 11 bases align to TRBD2. CDR3 length: 18 amino acids. CDR1 is LGHNA and CDR2 is YNFKEQ in the germline V gene. After removal of 3 bases from V and 6 bases from J, the junction contained 14 bases not matched to a gene.

The J gene is TRBJ2-3, the V gene TRBV10-3, with 8 positions matching TRBD1. This CDR3 has 13 residues. Per germline, CDR1 ENHRY and CDR2 SYGVKD. Trimming took 11 bases from V and 4 from J; bases not matched to a gene: 8. CDR3 in DNA: TGTGCCGCCGCAGGGGGCGCGGCAGATACGCAGTATTTT. Translated: CAAAGGAADTQYF.

This clonotype was observed many times. This chain links TRBV4-3 with TRBJ2-3; 9 nucleotides match TRBD2. The V gene end was trimmed by 4 bases and the J gene end by 6 bases; junction bases not matched to a gene: 8. CDR1 is LGHNA, CDR2 YSLEER, per germline. The CDR3 covers 15 residues. The CDR3 loop reads CASSRSGGTRDTQYF. DNA for the CDR3: TGCGCCAGCAGCCGTAGCGGGGGAACGAGGGATACGCAGTATTTT.

The chain joins TRBV7-8 to TRBJ1-6; TRBD1 agrees at 8 bases. The CDR3 is 15 amino acids. Trimming cost V 6 bases and J 8 bases; bases outside gene matches: 9. Germline V gives CDR1 SGHVS, CDR2 FQNEAQ. CDR3 region: CASRPTGTGYSPLHF. As DNA, the CDR3 is TGTGCCAGCAGGCCTACCGGGACAGGATATTCACCCCTCCACTTT.

This clonotype was observed a handful of times. This chain links TRBV24-1 with TRBJ1-3; TRBD1 aligns across 8 bases. The CDR3 is 15 amino acids. Trimming at V came to 3 bases and at J to 4 bases, leaving 4 bases not matched to a gene. Germline V gene lookup returns CDR1 KGHDR and CDR2 SFDVKD. The CDR3 protein is CATSDPRDRGNTIYF. For the CDR3, the DNA is TGTGCCACCAGTGATCCCCGGGACAGGGGAAACACCATATATTTT.

The genes are TRBV5-4 and TRBJ2-7, with TRBD1 matching 9 bases. Germline values: CDR1 SGHNT, CDR2 YYREEE (reference sequence). V lost 2 bases, J lost 6 bases, and 12 bases stayed unmatched. CDR3 length equals 16 residues. CDR3 nucleotide sequence: TGTGCCAGCAGCTTTCTACCGGGACAGGGAGACCGCGAGCAGTACTTC. It specifies CASSFLPGQGDREQYF.

This clonotype appeared a few times. The chain recombines TRBV27 with TRBJ1-6; a possible D gene is TRBD1 (5 bases). The germline V and J ends were trimmed by 7 bases and 13 bases, with 20 bases remaining between them. CDR1 MNHEY and CDR2 SMNVEV come from the germline V gene (reference sequence). CDR3 size: 14 residues. The CDR3 is CASISLGVRAPLHF. CDR3 sequence (DNA): TGTGCCAGCATCTCTCTGGGGGTGCGGGCCCCCCTCCACTTT.

The chain has TRBV6-6 and TRBJ2-1, with D perhaps matching TRBD1 (5 bases). Germline V gene data show CDR1 as MNHNY and CDR2 as SVGAGI (reference sequence). The CDR3 extends over 14 amino acids. Trimming left V 6 bases short and J 7 bases short, with 16 bases between. The CDR3 reads CASRSGRVGNEQFF. The CDR3 DNA reads TGTGCCAGCAGGTCGGGCAGGGTGGGAAATGAGCAGTTCTTC.

This clonotype occurred a few times. The chain joins TRBV18 to TRBJ1-1; possible D gene TRBD1, 6 bases. CDR3 size: 13 residues. The V gene's germline CDR1 is KGHSH and CDR2 LQKENI. Trimming shortened V by 2 bases and J by 11 bases, and 15 bases separated the two germline ends. Here the CDR3 DNA reads TGTGCCAGCTCACCAGTCGGGACATTCATTGCTTTCTTT. It is translated as CASSPVGTFIAFF.

In this sample, this clonotype turned up many times. This chain connects TRBV2 to TRBJ2-3; D may be TRBD2 (6 bases). The CDR3 has 14 residues. Trimming stripped 8 bases from V and 9 bases from J, with 21 bases between. CDR1 and CDR2 from the germline V gene are SNHLY and FYNNEI. CDR3 protein: CASRGDSQVGTQYF. The CDR3 DNA follows: TGTGCCAGCCGAGGGGACTCCCAAGTAGGGACGCAGTATTTT.

The chain is built from TRBV10-1 and TRBJ2-5; TRBD2 matches at 9 bases. There are 13 residues in the CDR3. V was clipped by 9 bases and J by 1 base; unmatched bases: 3. The germline V gene has CDR1 WNHNN and CDR2 SYGVQD (reference sequence). The CDR3 DNA reads TGCGCCAGTAGCGGGGGAGTCCAAGAGACCCAGTACTTC. This translates into CASSGGVQETQYF.

By sample share, this clonotype is large. The chain's CDR3 is CASSYGSGNTEAFF. CDR3 DNA: TGTGCCAGCAGTTATGGATCGGGAAACACTGAAGCTTTCTTT. The J gene is TRBJ1-1, the V gene TRBV6-5; D unclear. Germline V gives CDR1 MNHEY, CDR2 SVGAGI. Trimming pared 3 bases from V and 2 bases from J, leaving 10 bases between. The CDR3 is 14 residues long.

The chain combines TRBV12-2 with TRBJ2-7; the DNA was not compared with TRBD1, the D call given in the table. TRBV12-2 is a recognized pseudogene. The CDR3 is 15 residues long. CDR3 protein: CASRLTLGGPYEQYF. CDR3 DNA sequence: TGTGCAAGTCGACTGACATTAGGGGGTCCCTACGAGCAGTACTTC.